This T cell receptor beta chain came from a study of shared clonotypes between healthy human individuals. Study-level findings and limits: Non-shared clonotypes were found to have lower generation probabilities than the clonotypes that were shared by all four of the sorted-subset donors. It was observed that 4% to 6% of naive CD4 clonotypes were shared across a handful of donors.

Naive CD8 cells were CD45RO-negative, positively selected for CCR7, excluding terminally differentiated effector memory CD45RA+ cells. All donors were Caucasian adults living in Nashville, Tennessee. Each PCR replicate from the sorted subsets contained roughly 210 ng DNA, which is about 30,000 T cell genomes. The method was immunoSEQ multiplex PCR; TCRdb's version includes in-frame clones alone and lacks a portion of them. The repertoire has about 550,000 clones, roughly 95% of them found once; the top ten carry approximately 0.1%. In the case of this clone: The target antigen is unknown.

Germline-derived CDR1 and CDR2 are SGHTA and FQGNSA. V was clipped by 5 bases and J by 0 bases; unmatched bases: 11. The CDR3 contains 17 residues. This chain uses TRBV7-2 with TRBJ2-7; 9 nucleotides align to TRBD1. The sequenced sample was naive CD8+ T cells sorted from blood. The clonotype comes from a woman in her 30s in good health. The CDR3: CASSLPSGTGSSYEQYF. Written as DNA, the CDR3 is TGTGCCAGCAGCCTACCATCCGGGACAGGGAGCTCCTACGAGCAGTACTTC.